A single sample is the source of the 21 T cell receptor beta chains below, sequenced in a study of cytomegalovirus exposure and HLA in healthy donors. A multiplex PCR was run with 60 Vbeta primers and 13 Jbeta primers. Assay: immunoSEQ multiplex PCR; the TCRdb copy retains only in-frame clones and omits some. The profile shows about 120,000 clones, 60% to 85% of them singletons. The sequencing sample was made of PBMCs. The origin of the receptors is a female donor in good health and CMV-seronegative.

The chain joins TRBV11-2 to TRBJ2-3, with 12 bases that match TRBD2. The CDR3 has 16 amino acids. J was trimmed by 6 bases and V by 4 bases; bases with no gene match: 8. Germline V CDR1 and CDR2: SGHAT, FQNNGV. CDR3 bases: TGTGCCAGCAGCTCAACGACTAGCGGGGGAGGGGATACGCAGTATTTT. This codes for CASSSTTSGGGDTQYF.

The V gene is TRBV7-9, the J gene TRBJ2-6; weak D call: TRBD2 (6 bases). Germline V gene data show CDR1 as SEHNR and CDR2 as FQNEAQ (reference sequence). The CDR3 has 15 amino acids. Trimming took 4 bases from V and 0 from J, leaving 7 bases between them. The CDR3 region is CASSSEGSGANVLTF. In DNA, the CDR3 is TGTGCCAGCAGCTCGGAGGGCTCTGGGGCCAACGTCCTGACTTTC.

This rearrangement joins TRBV7-6 to TRBJ2-2; 10 bases match TRBD2. The CDR3 extends over 17 amino acids. Per germline, CDR1 SGHVS and CDR2 FNYEAQ. The J segment lost 4 bases and the V segment lost 1 base, leaving 6 bases of the junction unmatched. In nucleotides, the CDR3 is TGTGCCAGCAGCTTAGGAGCGGGGGGGCCTGGCACCGGGGAGCTGTTTTTT. Protein product: CASSLGAGGPGTGELFF.

The chain recombines TRBV27 with TRBJ1-6; 8 bases fit TRBD1. CDR1 and CDR2 (germline): MNHEY, SMNVEV (reference sequence). The CDR3 totals 17 residues. Germline trimming cut 6 bases from V and 7 bases from J; bases unmatched to any gene: 14. The CDR3 protein is CASSRKATGVENSPLHF. CDR3 in DNA: TGTGCCAGCAGCCGGAAAGCGACAGGGGTCGAGAATTCACCCCTCCACTTT.

This clone was detected once. This chain links TRBV4-3 with TRBJ2-7; 8 nucleotides agree with TRBD1. CDR3 length: 16 residues. The V gene end was trimmed by 1 base and the J gene end by 1 base; junction bases not matched to a gene: 6. Germline lookup yields CDR1 LGHNA and CDR2 YSLEER. CDR3 DNA sequence: TGCGCCAGCAGCCAAGCCCCCGGGACAGGTTCCTACGAGCAGTACTTC. Residues: CASSQAPGTGSYEQYF.

The chain recombines TRBV27 with TRBJ1-6, with 8 bases aligning to TRBD1. CDR1 and CDR2 from the germline V gene are MNHEY and SMNVEV (reference sequence). The CDR3 spans 16 residues. V dropped 2 bases and J dropped 10; count of bases not matched to a gene: 10. The CDR3 DNA reads as TGTGCCAGCAGTTTAGTCTGGACAGGGTGGGAATCACCCCTCCACTTT. Amino acids: CASSLVWTGWESPLHF.

The chain has TRBV9 and TRBJ2-1; 12 nucleotides match TRBD1. V was pared by 2 bases and J by 9 bases, with 12 bases of the junction left unmatched. The germline CDR1 and CDR2 sequences are SGDLS and YYNGEE. The CDR3 is made up of 17 amino acids. The CDR3 loop is CASSVADGTGGRGEQFF. The CDR3 coding sequence is TGTGCCAGCAGCGTTGCGGATGGGACAGGGGGCCGAGGTGAGCAGTTCTTC.

This clone appeared a single time. The V call is TRBV7-9, the J call TRBJ1-1; maybe TRBD1 (5 bases). This CDR3 has 15 residues. CDR1 and CDR2 from the germline V gene are SEHNR and FQNEAQ (reference sequence). V lost 5 bases, J lost 6 bases, and 19 bases lay in between. CDR3 residues: CASSHSQGLAAEAFF. CDR3 DNA sequence: TGTGCCAGCAGCCATTCTCAGGGTTTAGCGGCTGAAGCTTTCTTT.

The rearrangement joins TRBV7-6 to TRBJ2-6, with no clear D. Looked up from germline, CDR1 is SGHVS and CDR2 is FNYEAQ. The CDR3 is 16 amino acids. V was shortened by 1 base and J by 0 bases, with 7 bases between the two germline ends. CDR3 sequence reads: CASSLDTSSGANVLTF. The DNA of the CDR3 is TGTGCCAGCAGCTTAGATACAAGCTCTGGGGCCAACGTCCTGACTTTC.

V gene TRBV9 combines with J gene TRBJ1-1, with D possibly TRBD1 on 6 matching bases. The germline V gene encodes CDR1 SGDLS and CDR2 YYNGEE. V was cut by 0 bases and J by 11 bases, with 14 bases left in between. The length of the CDR3 is 13 residues. CDR3 sequence reads: CASSVVTGQVAFF. The CDR3 DNA reads TGTGCCAGCAGCGTAGTTACAGGGCAAGTCGCTTTCTTT.

The J gene is TRBJ2-6, the V gene TRBV7-2; weak D call: TRBD1 (6 bases). Germline V gives CDR1 SGHTA, CDR2 FQGNSA. This CDR3 is 16 amino acids long. V was clipped by 1 base and J by 4 bases, with 11 bases between them. The CDR3 is CASSLVPDRGANVLTF. Here the CDR3 DNA reads TGTGCCAGCAGCTTAGTCCCCGACAGGGGGGCCAACGTCCTGACTTTC.

The V gene is TRBV7-2, the J gene TRBJ1-1; D unresolved. The germline CDR1 and CDR2 sequences are SGHTA and FQGNSA. V lost 2 bases, J lost 6 bases, and 10 bases lay in between. This CDR3 comprises 13 residues. The CDR3 loop reads CASSLTGIAEAFF. The CDR3 DNA is TGTGCCAGCAGCTTAACGGGGATCGCTGAAGCTTTCTTT.

This chain joins TRBV7-9 and TRBJ1-2; 7 bases map to TRBD1. The V and J ends lost 5 bases and 8 bases, in that order; junction bases with no gene match: 5. Germline V lookup: CDR1 SEHNR, CDR2 FQNEAQ (reference sequence). CDR3 length: 12 residues. The DNA of the CDR3 is TGTGCCAGCAGCCCCCAGGGGGTAGGCTACACCTTC. It specifies CASSPQGVGYTF.

The chain joins TRBV9 to TRBJ2-3; TRBD2 matches 8 bases. Per the germline V gene, CDR1 is SGDLS and CDR2 is YYNGEE. The V and J ends lost 6 bases and 6 bases, in that order; junction bases with no gene match: 9. The CDR3 runs to 14 residues. DNA for the CDR3: TGTGCCAGCAACAGCGGGACTAGAGCCGATACGCAGTATTTT. Protein: CASNSGTRADTQYF.

The CDR3 coding sequence is TGTGCCAGCAGCTTAGGAGAGCGGACTGGTGAGCAGTTCTTC. This codes for CASSLGERTGEQFF. The genes are TRBV7-6 and TRBJ2-1; possible D gene TRBD2, 5 bases. The germline CDR1 and CDR2 sequences are SGHVS and FNYEAQ. V lost 1 base and J lost 9, with 13 bases in between. This CDR3 comprises 14 residues.

The rearrangement joins TRBV6-5 to TRBJ1-2, with D tentatively TRBD1 (5 bases). V lost 5 bases and J lost 4, with 8 bases in between. This CDR3 spans 12 amino acids. The germline V gene has CDR1 MNHEY and CDR2 SVGAGI. CDR3 sequence reads: CASSQDTYGYTF. Written as DNA, the CDR3 is TGTGCCAGCAGTCAGGACACCTATGGCTACACCTTC.

The J gene is TRBJ1-6, the V gene TRBV19; D may be TRBD1 (5 bases). Germline V lookup: CDR1 LNHDA, CDR2 SQIVND (reference sequence). This CDR3 spans 14 amino acids. The V and J ends lost 3 bases and 14 bases respectively, with 17 bases between them. The CDR3 coding sequence is TGTGCCAGTAGTATCGGGGGACCTGCAGGCACCCTCCACTTT. Translating gives CASSIGGPAGTLHF. The full variable domain, rest sourced from reference TRBV19 and TRBJ1-6, is DGGITQSPKYLFRKEGQNVTLSCEQNLNHDAMYWYRQDPGQGLRLIYYSQIVNDFQKGDIAEGYSVSREKKESFPLTVTSAQKNPTAFYLCASSIGGPAGTLHFGNGTRLTVT.

The rearrangement uses TRBV27 and TRBJ1-5, with a possible D match to TRBD1 (5 bases). From germline, CDR1 is MNHEY and CDR2 SMNVEV (reference sequence). The ends were cut back, 5 bases at V and 4 bases at J, with 15 bases in the middle. This CDR3 region has 15 residues. In nucleotides, the CDR3 is TGTGCCAGCAGTCCCCCCCCCGGGGGAAATCAGCCCCAGCATTTT. It is translated as CASSPPPGGNQPQHF.

This chain connects TRBV29-1 to TRBJ2-7, with 7 bases aligning to TRBD1. The CDR3 covers 14 residues. V shed 6 bases, J shed 1 base, and the junction held 9 bases outside the gene matches. Per the germline V gene, CDR1 is SQVTM and CDR2 is ANQGSEA. The CDR3 sequence is CSVVQTGKSYEQYF. As DNA, the CDR3 is TGCAGCGTCGTACAGACAGGGAAGTCCTACGAGCAGTACTTC.

This clone was detected a few times. The chain carries TRBV28 and TRBJ1-5, with TRBD1 as a possible D gene (5 bases). Germline loops: CDR1 MDHEN, CDR2 SYDVKM. The CDR3 contains 15 residues. V gave up 5 bases and J gave up 0 bases, with 11 bases separating them. This CDR3 is CASSVTVYSNQPQHF. CDR3 sequence (DNA): TGTGCCAGCAGTGTGACAGTCTATAGCAATCAGCCCCAGCATTTT.

The chain joins TRBV5-4 to TRBJ1-1, with D possibly being TRBD1 (6 bases). CDR1 is SGHNT, CDR2 YYREEE, per germline (reference sequence). There are 16 residues in the CDR3. The V gene lost 2 bases and the J gene lost 1 base, with 15 bases spanning the gap. The CDR3 region is CASSFRDTLPNTEAFF. In nucleotides, the CDR3 is TGTGCCAGCAGCTTCCGGGACACGCTCCCGAACACTGAAGCTTTCTTT.